A selection of T cell receptor beta chains follows, all from one sample in a study of beta chain features in type 1 diabetes. Produced via immunoSEQ multiplex PCR; TCRdb's table is partial and in-frame only. The sample carries 860,000 or so clones, about a sixth recorded once. Material for sequencing was naive CD4+ T cells from blood. These receptor sequences come from a woman between 18 and 29 years old in good health. Both conserved end residues are trimmed from each CDR3.

TRBJ2-5	14	TRBV4-2	ASSQEGPSRQETQY
TRBJ2-2	14	TRBV5-6	ASSLGQGANTGELF
TRBJ2-7	10	TRBV25-1	ASGGVSYEQY
TRBJ2-2	13	TRBV2	ASSRLAGNTGELF
TRBJ1-5	13	TRBV19	ASTSPQRGNQPQH
TRBJ2-5	12	TRBV7-6	ASSLLQEVETQY
TRBJ2-1	15	TRBV28	ASSRQGRSSSYNEQF
TRBJ2-1	9	TRBV27	ASGYNNEQF
TRBJ1-2	16	TRBV7-2	ASNLLTTPGQGYYGYT
TRBJ2-3	13	TRBV6-5	ASSYLPQPGDTQY
TRBJ1-5	12	TRBV2	ASSEQGSNQPQH
TRBJ1-5	13	TRBV2	ASNMDRGHNQPQH
TRBJ2-3	12	TRBV5-1	ASSQSGSTDTQY
TRBJ2-3	12	TRBV5-4	ASSQDSVPDTQY
TRBJ2-1	14	TRBV4-1	ASSQGQRSSYNEQF
TRBJ1-3	13	TRBV6-5	ASSYSRQPGNTIY
TRBJ2-7	13	TRBV7-9	ASSFTSGRSYEQY
TRBJ1-5	10	TRBV28	ASSPQLQPQH
TRBJ2-1	12	TRBV29-1	SVGTSGLYNEQF
TRBJ2-7	13	TRBV7-9	ASSLGQGPTYEQY
TRBJ2-3	13	TRBV7-2	ASSLTGSGRDTQY
TRBJ2-2	14	TRBV6-5	ASSYADRASTGELF
TRBJ1-5	12	TRBV2	ASSEALRNQPQH